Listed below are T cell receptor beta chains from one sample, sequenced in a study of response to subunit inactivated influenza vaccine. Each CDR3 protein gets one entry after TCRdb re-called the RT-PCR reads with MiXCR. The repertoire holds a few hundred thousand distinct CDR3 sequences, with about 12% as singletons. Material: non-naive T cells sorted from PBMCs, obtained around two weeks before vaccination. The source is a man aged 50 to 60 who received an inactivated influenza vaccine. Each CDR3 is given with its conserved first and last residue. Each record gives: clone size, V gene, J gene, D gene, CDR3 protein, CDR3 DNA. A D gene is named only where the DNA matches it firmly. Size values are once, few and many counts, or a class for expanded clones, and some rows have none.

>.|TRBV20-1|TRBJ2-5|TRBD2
CSARFGGRALETQYF
TGCAGTGCTAGGTTTGGCGGGAGGGCATTAGAGACCCAGTACTTC
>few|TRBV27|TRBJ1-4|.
CASTSSLRKLFF
TGTGCCAGCACATCGAGCCTGCGGAAACTGTTTTTT
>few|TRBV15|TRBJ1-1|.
CATSRGADLNTEAFF
TGTGCCACCAGCAGAGGAGCAGATTTGAACACTGAAGCTTTCTTT
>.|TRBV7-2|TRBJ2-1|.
CASSLVRVWQFF
TGTGCCAGCAGCTTAGTACGGGTTTGGCAGTTCTTC
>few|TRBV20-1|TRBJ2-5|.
CSASGGTVETQYF
TGCAGTGCTAGTGGGGGGACCGTGGAGACCCAGTACTTC
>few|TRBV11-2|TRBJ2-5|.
CASSLGGDGTQYF
TGTGCCAGCAGCTTAGGTGGGGACGGGACCCAGTACTTC
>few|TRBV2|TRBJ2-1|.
CASSEQGGPYNEQFF
TGTGCCAGCAGTGAACAGGGGGGGCCCTACAATGAGCAGTTCTTC
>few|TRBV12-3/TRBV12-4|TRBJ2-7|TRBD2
CASSLVPAGGEQYF
TGTGCCAGCAGTTTAGTTCCAGCGGGAGGCGAGCAGTACTTC
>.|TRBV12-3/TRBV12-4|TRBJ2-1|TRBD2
CASSLGSGSMYEQFF
TGTGCCAGCAGTTTAGGCAGCGGGAGTATGTATGAGCAGTTCTTC
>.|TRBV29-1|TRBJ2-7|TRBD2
CSVEGGLAGGTYEQYF
TGCAGCGTTGAAGGGGGACTAGCGGGAGGCACCTACGAGCAGTACTTC
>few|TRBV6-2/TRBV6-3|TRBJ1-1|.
CASFRGGGKNTEAFF
TGTGCCAGCTTCCGCGGCGGCGGTAAGAACACTGAAGCTTTCTTT
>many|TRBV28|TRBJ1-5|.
CASSFDSNQPQHF
TGTGCCAGCAGTTTCGACAGCAATCAGCCCCAGCATTTT
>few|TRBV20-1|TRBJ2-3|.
CSAGLAHTQYF
TGCAGTGCCGGACTTGCCCATACGCAGTATTTT
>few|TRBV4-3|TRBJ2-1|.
CASSQEVSTHNEQFF
TGCGCCAGCAGCCAAGAAGTGTCTACCCACAATGAGCAGTTCTTC
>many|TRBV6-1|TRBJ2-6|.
CASRQVPVASGANVLTF
TGTGCCAGCAGACAGGTCCCCGTGGCTTCTGGGGCCAACGTCCTGACTTTC
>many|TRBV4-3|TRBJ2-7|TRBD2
CASSQSPSSGAREQYF
TGCGCCAGCAGCCAAAGTCCTAGCAGCGGGGCCAGGGAGCAGTACTTC
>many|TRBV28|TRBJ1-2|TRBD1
CASRGQGARGYTF
TGTGCCAGCAGGGGGCAGGGGGCGAGGGGCTACACCTTC
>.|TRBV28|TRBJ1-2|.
CASSFHREVYGYTF
TGTGCCAGCAGTTTTCACAGGGAGGTCTATGGCTACACCTTC
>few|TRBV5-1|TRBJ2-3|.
CASSTWTRTTDTQYF
TGCGCCAGCAGCACTTGGACACGAACGACAGATACGCAGTATTTT
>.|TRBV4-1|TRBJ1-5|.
CASGEDRISNQPQHF
TGCGCCAGCGGAGAGGACAGAATCAGCAATCAGCCCCAGCATTTT
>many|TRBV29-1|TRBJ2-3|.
CSGQHTDTQYF
TGCAGCGGTCAACACACAGATACGCAGTATTTT
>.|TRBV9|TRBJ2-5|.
CASSVASGRWETQYF
TGTGCCAGCAGCGTAGCTTCGGGGAGATGGGAGACCCAGTACTTC
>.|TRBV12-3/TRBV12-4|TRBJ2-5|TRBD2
CASRASGGRETQYF
TGTGCCAGCAGGGCTAGCGGGGGCCGGGAGACCCAGTACTTC
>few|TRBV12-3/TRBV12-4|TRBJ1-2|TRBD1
CASSLTGGLGYTF
TGTGCCAGCAGCCTGACAGGGGGCCTTGGCTACACCTTC
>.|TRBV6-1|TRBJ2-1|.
CASSGQGTSSYNEQFF
TGTGCCAGCAGTGGACAGGGGACTAGCTCCTACAATGAGCAGTTCTTC
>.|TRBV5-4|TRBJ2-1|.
CASRATLNNEQFF
TGTGCCAGTCGAGCCACCCTAAACAATGAGCAGTTCTTC
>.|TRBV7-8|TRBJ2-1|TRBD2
CASSLAQLAGVSSSYNEQFF
TGTGCCAGCAGCTTAGCGCAACTAGCGGGGGTCTCGAGCTCCTACAATGAGCAGTTCTTC
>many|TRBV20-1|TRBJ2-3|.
CSASASEVSTDTQYF
TGCAGTGCATCCGCTAGCGAGGTTAGCACAGATACGCAGTATTTT
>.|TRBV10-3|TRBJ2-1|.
CAAKGPIVSNEQFF
TGTGCCGCAAAAGGGCCTATTGTCTCCAATGAGCAGTTCTTC
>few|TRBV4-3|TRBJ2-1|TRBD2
CASSQATGLAGGYNEQFF
TGCGCCAGCAGCCAGGCGACGGGACTAGCGGGAGGGTACAATGAGCAGTTCTTC
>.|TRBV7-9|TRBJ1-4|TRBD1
CASTHAGTGGLGKLFF
TGTGCCAGCACCCATGCCGGAACAGGGGGCTTGGGAAAACTGTTTTTT
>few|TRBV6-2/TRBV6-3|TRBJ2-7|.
CASSPSWGPYEQYF
TGTGCCAGCAGTCCTTCATGGGGACCCTACGAGCAGTACTTC
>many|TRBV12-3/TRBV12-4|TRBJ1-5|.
CASSRRNSNQPQHF
TGTGCCAGCAGCCGTCGAAATAGCAATCAGCCCCAGCATTTT
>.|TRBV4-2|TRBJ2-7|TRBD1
CASSVDRGPYEHYF
TGTGCCAGCAGTGTGGACAGGGGTCCCTACGAGCACTACTTC
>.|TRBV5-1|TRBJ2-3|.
CASSSPDADTQYF
TGCGCCAGCAGCTCCCCGGACGCAGATACGCAGTATTTT
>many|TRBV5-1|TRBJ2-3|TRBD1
CASSYGTGSTDTQYF
TGCGCCAGCAGCTACGGGACAGGGAGCACAGATACGCAGTATTTT
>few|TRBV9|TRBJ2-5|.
CASSVDIRETQYF
TGTGCCAGCAGCGTAGACATTCGGGAGACCCAGTACTTC
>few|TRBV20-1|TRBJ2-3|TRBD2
CSARLAGMADTQYF
TGCAGTGCGAGACTAGCGGGGATGGCAGATACGCAGTATTTT
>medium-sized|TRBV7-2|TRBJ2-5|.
CASSSSKGTQYF
TGTGCCAGCAGCTCCTCGAAGGGGACCCAGTACTTC
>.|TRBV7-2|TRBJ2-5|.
CASSFTVQETQYF
TGTGCCAGCAGCTTTACGGTTCAAGAGACCCAGTACTTC
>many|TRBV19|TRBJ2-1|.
CASTAWDNEQFF
TGTGCCAGCACCGCTTGGGACAATGAGCAGTTCTTC
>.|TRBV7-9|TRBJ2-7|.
CASSSRTGAREQYF
TGTGCCAGCAGTTCAAGGACCGGCGCTCGCGAGCAGTACTTC
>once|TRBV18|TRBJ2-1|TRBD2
CASSPGLASSSYNEQFF
TGTGCCAGCTCCCCGGGACTAGCTTCGAGCTCCTACAATGAGCAGTTCTTC
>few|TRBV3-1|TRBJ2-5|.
CASSQRLGEYQETQYF
TGTGCCAGCAGCCAAAGACTAGGGGAGTACCAAGAGACCCAGTACTTC
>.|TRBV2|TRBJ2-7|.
CASSAPYEQYF
TGTGCCAGCAGCGCACCCTACGAGCAGTACTTC
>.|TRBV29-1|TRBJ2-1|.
CSVLVLANEQFF
TGCAGCGTTCTTGTTTTGGCGAATGAGCAGTTCTTC
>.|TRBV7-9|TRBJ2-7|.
CASSLSRSSTYEQYF
TGTGCCAGCAGCTTATCGCGGTCCTCAACCTACGAGCAGTACTTC
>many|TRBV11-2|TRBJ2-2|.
CASSLEHYTGELFF
TGTGCCAGCAGCTTAGAACATTACACCGGGGAGCTGTTTTTT
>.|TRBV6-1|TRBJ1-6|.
CASSQYTHRSSYNSPLHF
TGTGCCAGCAGTCAATATACCCACAGGAGCTCCTATAATTCACCCCTCCACTTT
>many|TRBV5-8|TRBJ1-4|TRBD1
CASTQGQADEKLFF
TGTGCCAGCACCCAGGGACAGGCGGATGAAAAACTGTTTTTT
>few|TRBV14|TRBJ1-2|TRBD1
CASSHQGGAGTF
TGTGCCAGCAGCCACCAAGGGGGCGCGGGGACCTTC
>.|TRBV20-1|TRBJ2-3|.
CSASTAIGTDTQYF
TGCAGTGCTAGCACAGCGATCGGCACAGATACGCAGTATTTT
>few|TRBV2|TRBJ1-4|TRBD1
CASSAPGQGDEKLFF
TGTGCCAGCAGTGCCCCGGGACAGGGTGATGAAAAACTGTTTTTT
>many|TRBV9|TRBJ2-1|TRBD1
CASSVGDRENEQFF
TGTGCCAGCAGCGTAGGGGACAGGGAGAATGAGCAGTTCTTC
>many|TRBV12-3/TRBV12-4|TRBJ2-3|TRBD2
CASSPPSGGTDTQYF
TGTGCCAGCAGTCCGCCTAGCGGGGGCACAGATACGCAGTATTTT
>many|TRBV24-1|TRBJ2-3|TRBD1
CATSDPGQASTDTQYF
TGTGCCACCAGTGACCCGGGACAGGCCAGCACAGATACGCAGTATTTT
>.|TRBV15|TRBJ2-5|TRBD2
CATSRPGLAGQETQYF
TGTGCCACCAGCAGGCCGGGACTAGCGGGGCAAGAGACCCAGTACTTC
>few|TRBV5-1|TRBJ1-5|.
CASSADGNYQPQHF
TGCGCCAGCAGCGCGGACGGAAATTATCAGCCCCAGCATTTT
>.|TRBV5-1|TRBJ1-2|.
CASSWQTRDYGYTF
TGCGCCAGCAGCTGGCAGACCAGGGACTATGGCTACACCTTC
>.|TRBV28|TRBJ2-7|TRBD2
CASSRPGLGIYEQYF
TGTGCCAGCAGTCGACCGGGACTAGGGATCTACGAGCAGTACTTC